These 2 T cell receptor beta chains share one sample of origin, sequenced in a study of T cell changes during pregnancy in multiple sclerosis. Some clones are missing from TCRdb's copy, which holds only in-frame ones; the method was immunoSEQ multiplex PCR. The sample comprises approximately 9,100 clones, around 87% of which are singletons, and 5% to 5.5% rests with the top ten. The sample consisted of CD8+ T cells from peripheral blood mononuclear cells, taken in the first trimester of pregnancy. The receptors were sampled from a female donor in good health, enrolled as a control in a pregnancy study.

The gene calls are TRBV28 and TRBJ2-1, with TRBD2 as a possible D gene (6 bases). Trimming took 2 bases from V and 1 from J, leaving 27 bases between them. CDR3 size: 21 residues. CDR1 is MDHEN, CDR2 SYDVKM, per germline. CDR3 residues: CASSLQMGTRDPGYSYNEQFF. CDR3 DNA: TGTGCCAGCAGTTTACAGATGGGGACTCGCGACCCTGGTTATTCCTACAATGAGCAGTTCTTC.

The V gene is TRBV9, the J gene TRBJ1-2; TRBD1 might be the D (6 bases). The CDR3 is 13 residues long. The V and J ends lost 6 bases and 4 bases respectively, with 13 bases between them. Germline V gene sequence: CDR1 SGDLS, CDR2 YYNGEE. This chain's CDR3 is CASNLQGSYGYTF. In DNA, the CDR3 is TGTGCCAGCAATTTGCAGGGGAGCTATGGCTACACCTTC.